A single sample gave rise to the 31 T cell receptor beta chains below, sequenced in a study of blood T cell repertoires in COVID-19. The protocol was immunoSEQ multiplex PCR, while the TCRdb copy is restricted to in-frame clones and leaves out a portion. Here the sample spans 250,000 to 350,000 clones, around 91% being singletons. Material: peripheral blood. The receptor source for this set is a woman aged 55-70 years with acute or convalescent COVID-19.

The V call is TRBV7-9, the J call TRBJ2-7, with TRBD2 identical over 10 bases. Unmatched junction bases numbered 6, after V lost 6 bases and J lost 1 base. This CDR3 is 15 amino acids long. Germline CDR1 and CDR2: SEHNR and FQNEAQ (reference sequence). The CDR3 DNA reads TGTGCCAGCAGGTCTAGCGGGGGAAGGTCCTACGAGCAGTACTTC. The encoded protein is CASRSSGGRSYEQYF.

The chain links TRBV19 to TRBJ1-1, with unresolved D. V lost 6 bases to trimming and J lost 4 bases, with 18 bases between them. This CDR3 is built from 15 residues. CDR1 and CDR2 (germline): LNHDA, SQIVND (reference sequence). The CDR3 DNA reads as TGTGCCAGTAGGGCCTCTTTGGGCGCGGGCACTGAAGCTTTCTTT. Encoded protein: CASRASLGAGTEAFF.

V usage is TRBV3-1 (or the pseudogene TRBV3-2) and J usage is TRBJ1-2, with D perhaps TRBD1 (5 bases). The germline V and J ends were trimmed by 3 bases and 2 bases, with 13 bases remaining between them. Germline V gives CDR1 LGHDT, CDR2 YNNKEL (reference sequence). The CDR3 is 15 residues long. The CDR3 sequence: CASSQGGAGNYGYTF. The CDR3 coding sequence is TGTGCCAGCAGCCAGGGTGGGGCAGGGAACTATGGCTACACCTTC.

This chain links TRBV11-2 with TRBJ2-5; 12 positions match TRBD2. Germline V gene sequence: CDR1 SGHAT, CDR2 FQNNGV. The CDR3 length is 16 residues. V lost 2 bases to trimming and J lost 4 bases; unmatched junction nucleotides: 5. In nucleotides, the CDR3 is TGTGCCAGCAGCTTACTAGCGGGAGGGTTCGGAGAGACCCAGTACTTC. Translated: CASSLLAGGFGETQYF.

V gene TRBV7-8 combines with J gene TRBJ1-5; possible D gene TRBD1, 6 bases. With 3 bases removed from V and 0 bases from J, the gap between germline ends came to 15 bases. There are 17 residues in the CDR3. Germline assignment: CDR1 SGHVS and CDR2 FQNEAQ. In DNA, the CDR3 is TGTGCCAGCAGCTTTGGGCCCGACAGGTCTAGCAATCAGCCCCAGCATTTT. Translated: CASSFGPDRSSNQPQHF.

The V call is TRBV5-1, the J call TRBJ2-3; 16 bases line up with TRBD2. This CDR3 contains 23 residues. The trim removed 4 bases at V and 2 bases at J, leaving 22 bases unmatched. Per germline, CDR1 SGHRS and CDR2 YFSETQ. The CDR3 nucleotides read TGCGCCAGCAGCCCTGGGAACAGGGGACCGGGACTAGCGGGAGGGCCAGCCACAGATACGCAGTATTTT. Residues: CASSPGNRGPGLAGGPATDTQYF.

This chain uses TRBV7-7 with TRBJ2-5, with TRBD1 matching 12 bases. The CDR3 length is 17 residues. CDR1 SSHAT and CDR2 FNYEAQ come from the germline V gene (reference sequence). V lost 4 bases, J lost 4 bases, and 10 bases stayed unmatched. CDR3 DNA: TGTGCCAGCAGCTCCGGGGCGGGACAGGGGGCAGGAGAGACCCAGTACTTC. Protein: CASSSGAGQGAGETQYF.

The chain is built from TRBV3-1 (or the pseudogene TRBV3-2) and TRBJ2-2, with 11 bases lining up with TRBD2. Germline-derived CDR1 and CDR2 are LGHDT and YNNKEL (reference sequence). V gave up 4 bases and J gave up 2 bases; unmatched junction bases: 12. This CDR3 has 19 residues. The CDR3 here is CASSRLTGTSGPNTGELFF. CDR3 sequence (DNA): TGTGCCAGCAGCCGTCTTACCGGGACTAGCGGACCCAACACCGGGGAGCTGTTTTTT.

This chain connects TRBV5-6 to TRBJ2-1; TRBD2 is a possible D gene (6 bases). The CDR3 totals 16 residues. CDR1 is SGHDT and CDR2 is YYEEEE in the germline V gene. V gave up 1 base and J gave up 8 bases, with 19 bases separating them. In DNA form, the CDR3 reads TGTGCCAGCAGCTTGCTGGGATCTAGCGTTTTCGATGAGCAGTTCTTC. Protein product: CASSLLGSSVFDEQFF.

Written as DNA, the CDR3 is TGTGCCAGCAGCACCCCGGGACAGAGCTCCTACGAGCAGTACTTC. Translation: CASSTPGQSSYEQYF. The rearrangement links TRBV7-9 to TRBJ2-7; 7 bases fit TRBD1. Germline loops: CDR1 SEHNR, CDR2 FQNEAQ (reference sequence). The CDR3 runs to 15 residues. V shed 5 bases, J shed 0 bases, and the junction held 7 bases outside the gene matches.

The J gene is TRBJ1-1, the V gene TRBV6-6; 10 positions match TRBD1. CDR3 length: 12 amino acids. Germline trimming cut 5 bases from V and 11 bases from J; bases unmatched to any gene: 5. Germline CDR1 is MNHNY and CDR2 is SVGAGI (reference sequence). For the CDR3, the DNA is TGTGCCAGCAGTCCCTCGGGACAGGGGGCTTTCTTT. Its translation: CASSPSGQGAFF.

This chain connects TRBV19 to TRBJ1-2; 9 positions match TRBD1. This CDR3 is built from 16 residues. Germline lookup yields CDR1 LNHDA and CDR2 SQIVND (reference sequence). The V segment lost 3 bases and the J segment 4 bases; nucleotides outside the gene matches: 9. CDR3 loop: CASSIPRTGAAYGYTF. The CDR3 coding sequence is TGTGCCAGTAGTATCCCGAGGACAGGGGCGGCCTATGGCTACACCTTC.

This chain connects TRBV28 to TRBJ1-4; D is undetermined. The germline CDR1 and CDR2 sequences are MDHEN and SYDVKM. There are 14 residues in the CDR3. Trimming removed 3 bases from V and 8 bases from J, with 13 bases in between. For the CDR3, the DNA is TGTGCCAGCAGTTTGGAAGGCTTCGGGGAAAAACTGTTTTTT. Amino acids: CASSLEGFGEKLFF.

The chain joins TRBV6-5 to TRBJ2-1; 7 bases agree with TRBD2. This CDR3 region has 13 residues. CDR1 and CDR2 from the germline V gene are MNHEY and SVGAGI. Trimming at V came to 1 base and at J to 10 bases, leaving 4 bases not matched to a gene. The CDR3 sequence is CASSYYREGEQFF. The CDR3 nucleotides read TGTGCCAGCAGTTACTATAGGGAGGGGGAGCAGTTCTTC.

J is TRBJ1-3 and V is TRBV7-2, with 10 bases that match TRBD1. V dropped 4 bases and J dropped 0; count of bases not matched to a gene: 6. Germline assignment: CDR1 SGHTA and CDR2 FQGNSA. The CDR3 has 17 amino acids. The CDR3 loop reads CASSWTGTGASGNTIYF. In DNA, the CDR3 is TGTGCCAGCAGCTGGACCGGGACAGGGGCCTCTGGAAACACCATATATTTT. Full variable domain (outside the CDR3, taken from reference TRBV7-2 and TRBJ1-3): GAGVSQSPSNKVTEKGKDVELRCDPISGHTALYWYRQSLGQGLEFLIYFQGNSAPDKSGLPSDRFSAERTGGSVSTLTIQRTQQEDSAVYLCASSWTGTGASGNTIYFGEGSWLTVV.

As concerns this clone: Different DNA sequences within this sample yield the same CDR3. The gene calls are TRBV7-3 and TRBJ2-2; TRBD2 agrees at 9 bases. The CDR3 extends over 18 amino acids. The V segment lost 2 bases and the J segment 1 base; nucleotides outside the gene matches: 8. Per the germline V gene, CDR1 is SGHTA and CDR2 is FQGTGA. Written as DNA, the CDR3 is TGTGCCAGCAGCTTACGGCCCTCAGCGGGGGGGAACACCGGGGAGCTGTTTTTT. As protein: CASSLRPSAGGNTGELFF. Using reference TRBV7-3 and TRBJ2-2 for the parts outside the CDR3, the full variable domain is GAGVSQTPSNKVTEKGKYVELRCDPISGHTALYWYRQSLGQGPEFLIYFQGTGAADDSGLPNDRFFAVRPEGSVSTLKIQRTERGDSAVYLCASSLRPSAGGNTGELFFGEGSRLTVL.

The CDR3 DNA sequence: TGTGCCAGCAGTTTACAGGGGGCGCGCCATCAGCCCCAGCATTTT. Translation gives CASSLQGARHQPQHF. The chain carries TRBV28 and TRBJ1-5, with 8 bases fitting TRBD1. V shed 2 bases, J shed 5 bases, and the junction held 5 bases outside the gene matches. The CDR3 is made up of 15 amino acids. Germline V gene lookup returns CDR1 MDHEN and CDR2 SYDVKM. The full variable domain, in which reference TRBV28 and TRBJ1-5 provide the parts outside the CDR3, is DVKVTQSSRYLVKRTGEKVFLECVQDMDHENMFWYRQDPGLGLRLIYFSYDVKMKEKGDIPEGYSVSREKKERFSLILESASTNQTSMYLCASSLQGARHQPQHFGDGTRLSIL.

The V call is TRBV2, the J call TRBJ1-6; D is possibly TRBD1 (5 bases). V was cut by 5 bases and J by 11 bases, with 16 bases left in between. The germline gives CDR1 SNHLY, CDR2 FYNNEI. This CDR3 contains 14 residues. The CDR3 loop reads CASSYSRGSAPLHF. The CDR3 DNA reads TGTGCCAGCAGTTACTCAAGGGGCTCTGCACCCCTCCACTTT.

V gene TRBV28 combines with J gene TRBJ2-7; D perhaps matches TRBD2 (6 bases). The germline gives CDR1 MDHEN, CDR2 SYDVKM. The CDR3 runs 14 residues. The V gene lost 0 bases and the J gene lost 1 base, with 7 bases spanning the gap. CDR3 coding DNA: TGTGCCAGCAGTTTATGGGAGGGGTCCTACGAGCAGTACTTC. Translated: CASSLWEGSYEQYF.

The genes are TRBV4-3 and TRBJ1-1; weak D call: TRBD1 (5 bases). The CDR3 contains 15 residues. V was cut by 0 bases and J by 8 bases, with 16 bases left in between. Per the germline V gene, CDR1 is LGHNA and CDR2 is YSLEER. CDR3 in amino acids: CASSQEGGGPLEAFF. In DNA, the CDR3 is TGCGCCAGCAGCCAAGAGGGGGGGGGTCCCCTCGAAGCTTTCTTT.

The gene calls are TRBV7-8 and TRBJ1-3, with TRBD1 matching over 12 bases. The germline V gene encodes CDR1 SGHVS and CDR2 FQNEAQ. The CDR3 has 17 amino acids. V shed 0 bases and J 3 bases; nucleotides not matched to a gene: 3. CDR3 DNA: TGTGCCAGCAGCTTAGCTGGGACAGGGGGCCTTGGAAACACCATATATTTT. Translated: CASSLAGTGGLGNTIYF.

The rearrangement uses TRBV28 and TRBJ2-1; 10 nucleotides align to TRBD1. The CDR3 loop spans 15 amino acids. Germline CDR1 MDHEN, CDR2 SYDVKM. With 6 bases clipped from V and 7 bases from J, the junction kept 9 bases outside the gene matches. The CDR3 sequence is CASSFRQGAVNEQFF. The CDR3 nucleotides read TGTGCCAGCAGCTTCCGACAGGGGGCGGTGAATGAGCAGTTCTTC.

This chain links TRBV29-1 with TRBJ2-3, with D possibly matching TRBD2 (6 bases). The CDR3 totals 16 residues. V was pared by 6 bases and J by 0 bases, with 19 bases between. In germline, CDR1 is SQVTM, CDR2 ANQGSEA. The CDR3 bases are TGCAGCGTATCCCCGGGACTGAAAGCTAGCACAGATACGCAGTATTTT. Its protein is CSVSPGLKASTDTQYF.

The V call is TRBV3-1 (or the pseudogene TRBV3-2), the J call TRBJ2-3; weak D call: TRBD2 (5 bases). This CDR3 region has 15 residues. Germline CDR1 is LGHDT and CDR2 is YNNKEL (reference sequence). The V end was cut by 0 bases, the J end by 2 bases, with 9 bases between. CDR3 nucleotides: TGTGCCAGCAGCCAAGAGGGGAGCTTCACAGATACGCAGTATTTT. Translated, it gives CASSQEGSFTDTQYF.

For this clone: Distinct nucleotide sequences in the sample also encode this CDR3. The chain joins TRBV7-9 to TRBJ1-6; possibly TRBD1 for D (5 bases). The germline CDR1 and CDR2 sequences are SEHNR and FQNEAQ (reference sequence). This CDR3 comprises 14 residues. V was pared by 1 base and J by 6 bases, with 7 bases between. Here the CDR3 reads CASSLVQGNSPLHF. CDR3 in DNA: TGTGCCAGCAGCTTAGTTCAGGGTAATTCACCCCTCCACTTT.

This chain links TRBV6-2 or TRBV6-3 with TRBJ2-7, with 8 bases fitting TRBD1. V lost 6 bases to trimming and J lost 3 bases; unmatched junction nucleotides: 7. Germline V gene sequence: CDR1 MNHEY, CDR2 SVGEGT. CDR3 length equals 14 residues. CDR3 nucleotide sequence: TGTGCCAGCAGCTATCTAGGACAGGGCTACGAGCAGTACTTC. It specifies CASSYLGQGYEQYF.

V gene TRBV30 combines with J gene TRBJ2-3; D is ambiguous. Trimming shortened V by 4 bases and J by 0 bases, and 11 bases separated the two germline ends. The CDR3 totals 14 residues. Germline loops: CDR1 GTSNPN, CDR2 SVGIG (reference sequence). CDR3 sequence (DNA): TGTGCCTGGAAGAGCCAGACAAGCACAGATACGCAGTATTTT. It is translated as CAWKSQTSTDTQYF.

The rearrangement links TRBV4-2 to TRBJ2-3, with a tentative D call TRBD2 (6 bases). Germline loops: CDR1 LGHNA, CDR2 YNFKEQ. This CDR3 has 16 amino acids. The germline V and J ends were trimmed by 0 bases and 3 bases, with 13 bases remaining between them. CDR3 amino acids: CASSQDRNGRTDTQYF. CDR3 nucleotides: TGTGCCAGCAGCCAAGATCGGAATGGGAGGACAGATACGCAGTATTTT.

V and J are TRBV7-9 and TRBJ2-6; 11 bases are shared with TRBD2. The CDR3 is 18 residues long. Germline trimming cut 1 base from V and 4 bases from J; bases unmatched to any gene: 6. Germline CDR1 and CDR2: SEHNR and FQNEAQ (reference sequence). CDR3 sequence: CASSLGTSGSSGANVLTF. In nucleotides, the CDR3 is TGTGCCAGCAGCTTAGGCACTAGCGGGAGTTCCGGGGCCAACGTCCTGACTTTC.

CDR3 DNA: TGTGCCAGCAGCCAAGTTTCAGATTTAAGCTCCTACGAGCAGTACTTC. Its translation is CASSQVSDLSSYEQYF. V usage is TRBV4-2 and J usage is TRBJ2-7, with D unresolved. V was trimmed by 1 base and J by 0 bases, leaving 13 bases between them. Germline CDR1 reads LGHNA; CDR2 reads YNFKEQ. The CDR3 has 16 residues.

The rearrangement uses TRBV28 and TRBJ1-5; possible D gene TRBD1, 6 bases. The CDR3 has 17 residues. Germline V lookup: CDR1 MDHEN, CDR2 SYDVKM. The germline V and J ends were trimmed by 6 bases and 1 base, with 19 bases remaining between them. CDR3 nucleotide sequence: TGTGCCAGCAGCCTTGCCGGGGGGGGGCTGAGCAATCAGCCCCAGCATTTT. The encoded protein is CASSLAGGGLSNQPQHF.